The 22 T cell receptor beta chains presented below share a single source sample, sequenced in a study of blood T cell repertoires in COVID-19. TCRdb keeps only in-frame clones here, not all; method: immunoSEQ multiplex PCR. Here the sample spans hundreds of thousands of clones, around 87% being singletons. The sample was PBMCs or T cells enriched from blood (not recorded which). The source is a man between 25 and 39 years old who had recovered from COVID-19.

J is TRBJ2-2 and V is TRBV10-3, with D uncertain. The length of the CDR3 is 14 residues. V was clipped by 3 bases and J by 4 bases, with 9 bases between them. Germline values: CDR1 ENHRY, CDR2 SYGVKD. For the CDR3, the DNA is TGTGCCATCAGTGAACCGGTGAGCACCGGGGAGCTGTTTTTT. It translates to CAISEPVSTGELFF.

The chain is built from TRBV11-2 and TRBJ2-2; 8 nucleotides agree with TRBD1. CDR3 length equals 12 residues. Germline CDR1 SGHAT, CDR2 FQNNGV. V lost 5 bases and J lost 9; bases outside the gene matches: 2. The CDR3 coding sequence is TGTGCCAGCAGCCCAGGGGGCCGGGAGCTGTTTTTT. It encodes CASSPGGRELFF. The full variable domain, with the rest looked up from reference TRBV11-2 and TRBJ2-2, is EAGVAQSPRYKIIEKRQSVAFWCNPISGHATLYWYQQILGQGPKLLIQFQNNGVVDDSQLPKDRFSAERLKGVDSTLKIQPAKLEDSAVYLCASSPGGRELFFGEGSRLTVL.

The genes are TRBV5-4 and TRBJ1-1; 8 bases are a match to TRBD1. CDR3 size: 14 residues. The J segment lost 5 bases and the V segment lost 0 bases, leaving 3 bases of the junction unmatched. Germline V gene sequence: CDR1 SGHNT, CDR2 YYREEE (reference sequence). CDR3 amino acids: CASSLADRETEAFF. DNA for the CDR3: TGTGCCAGCAGCTTGGCGGACAGGGAGACTGAAGCTTTCTTT.

The chain links TRBV19 to TRBJ2-1; no clear D. Germline V gene lookup returns CDR1 LNHDA and CDR2 SQIVND (reference sequence). CDR3 length equals 14 residues. The V end lost 4 bases, the J end lost 3 bases, and 10 bases lay between the germline ends. DNA for the CDR3: TGTGCCAGTAGTAGAGGCGGCAACTACAATGAGCAGTTCTTC. It is translated as CASSRGGNYNEQFF.

The rearrangement links TRBV4-2 to TRBJ1-1, with no clear D. CDR1 and CDR2 from the germline V gene are LGHNA and YNFKEQ. V was cut by 1 base and J by 4 bases, with 13 bases left in between. The CDR3 sequence is 15 residues long. The CDR3 DNA sequence: TGTGCCAGCAGCCAAGCTTTCCCGGGAGGCACTGAAGCTTTCTTT. It specifies CASSQAFPGGTEAFF.

The V call is TRBV19, the J call TRBJ2-7, with 7 bases matching TRBD2. Germline lookup yields CDR1 LNHDA and CDR2 SQIVND (reference sequence). CDR3 length: 14 residues. V gave up 3 bases and J gave up 5 bases; unmatched junction bases: 7. CDR3 nucleotides: TGTGCCAGTAGTATCAAGCGGGGTGAGCACGAGCAGTACTTC. Protein sequence: CASSIKRGEHEQYF.

This clone showed up just once. The V and J genes are TRBV28 and TRBJ2-3, with a possible D match to TRBD2 (5 bases). The CDR3 runs to 15 residues. The V end lost 6 bases, the J end lost 4 bases, and 17 bases lay between the germline ends. Germline V gene lookup returns CDR1 MDHEN and CDR2 SYDVKM. The CDR3 here is CASSGLSRTSDTQYF. DNA for the CDR3: TGTGCCAGCAGCGGACTGAGCCGGACCTCAGATACGCAGTATTTT.

V and J are TRBV6-2 or TRBV6-3 and TRBJ2-7; possible D gene TRBD2, 6 bases. CDR3 length: 14 amino acids. CDR1 is MNHEY and CDR2 is SVGEGT in the germline V gene. The V gene lost 5 bases and the J gene lost 2 bases, with 13 bases spanning the gap. In DNA form, the CDR3 reads TGTGCCAGCAGTATCGGGACTGTCACCTACGAGCAGTACTTC. Its protein product is CASSIGTVTYEQYF.

This clone is a singleton in its sample. In the same sample, other DNA sequences code for this CDR3. The chain carries TRBV3-1 (or the pseudogene TRBV3-2) and TRBJ1-6, with D possibly being TRBD1 (5 bases). Germline V gene lookup returns CDR1 LGHDT and CDR2 YNNKEL (reference sequence). V was pared by 0 bases and J by 4 bases, with 10 bases between. The CDR3 extends over 16 amino acids. The CDR3: CASSQETGVYNSPLHF. CDR3 nucleotide sequence: TGTGCCAGCAGCCAAGAAACGGGGGTGTATAATTCACCCCTCCACTTT.

The chain recombines TRBV29-1 with TRBJ2-2, with 8 positions matching TRBD2. The V segment lost 4 bases and the J segment 3 bases; nucleotides outside the gene matches: 4. The germline V gene encodes CDR1 SQVTM and CDR2 ANQGSEA. The CDR3 consists of 14 residues. The CDR3 region is CSVAAGVHTGELFF. The CDR3 bases are TGCAGCGTTGCAGCGGGAGTGCACACCGGGGAGCTGTTTTTT.

CDR3 sequence: CASSLRGRDGDEQFF. In DNA, the CDR3 is TGTGCCAGCAGCTTAAGAGGGAGGGACGGCGATGAGCAGTTCTTC. The chain couples TRBV7-8 to TRBJ2-1, with 7 bases fitting TRBD2. From germline, CDR1 is SGHVS and CDR2 FQNEAQ. This CDR3 region has 15 residues. The junction had 9 bases not matched to a gene; V was cut back by 2 bases and J by 8 bases.

Only one count was recorded for this clone. The rearrangement uses TRBV7-9 and TRBJ2-7; D is perhaps TRBD1 (6 bases). Deletions cut 7 bases from V and 5 bases from J, with 12 bases between. This CDR3 is 12 amino acids long. Germline-derived CDR1 and CDR2 are SEHNR and FQNEAQ (reference sequence). CDR3 sequence (DNA): TGTGCCAGCAACTCAGGGGCCCACGAGCAGTACTTC. This encodes CASNSGAHEQYF.

The CDR3 DNA is TGTGCCACCAGTGATGCCGCCGGGACAGGGGGCGATCAGCCCCAGCATTTT. Its protein product is CATSDAAGTGGDQPQHF. The chain links TRBV24-1 to TRBJ1-5; TRBD1 aligns across 12 bases. V was clipped by 3 bases and J by 5 bases; unmatched bases: 7. This CDR3 has 17 amino acids. Germline CDR1 reads KGHDR; CDR2 reads SFDVKD.

The rearrangement links TRBV4-1 to TRBJ2-7; no firm D call. Looked up from germline, CDR1 is MGHRA and CDR2 is YSYEKL. This CDR3 is built from 13 residues. V was clipped by 2 bases and J by 3 bases, with 8 bases between them. The chain's CDR3 is CASSQSVYYEQYF. The CDR3 nucleotides are TGCGCCAGCAGCCAATCCGTGTACTACGAGCAGTACTTC.

Turning to this clone: The same CDR3 is also encoded by other DNA sequences in this sample. CDR3 bases: TGTGCCAGCTCACCACCGACAGACCAAGAGACCCAGTACTTC. It translates to CASSPPTDQETQYF. The V and J genes are TRBV18 and TRBJ2-5; tentatively, D is TRBD1 (5 bases). Per the germline V gene, CDR1 is KGHSH and CDR2 is LQKENI. V was shortened by 0 bases and J by 0 bases, with 5 bases between the two germline ends. The CDR3 totals 14 residues.

This clone was found once. V is TRBV5-1 and J is TRBJ1-6, with 9 bases aligning to TRBD1. The V segment lost 4 bases and the J segment 10 bases; nucleotides outside the gene matches: 6. The germline CDR1 and CDR2 sequences are SGHRS and YFSETQ. The CDR3 consists of 14 residues. CDR3: CASSNRDRASPLHF. The DNA for the CDR3 is TGCGCCAGCAGCAACCGGGACAGGGCCTCACCCCTCCACTTT.

The genes are TRBV4-1 and TRBJ2-7, with D tentatively TRBD2 (5 bases). The CDR3 consists of 14 residues. Germline V lookup: CDR1 MGHRA, CDR2 YSYEKL. Deletions cut 3 bases from V and 3 bases from J, with 12 bases between. The CDR3 bases are TGCGCCAGCAGCCAGGCCCGTGGAGGCTACGAGCAGTACTTC. Protein product: CASSQARGGYEQYF.

As to this clone: The same CDR3 is also encoded by other DNA sequences in this sample. J is TRBJ1-1 and V is TRBV19; D is perhaps TRBD1 (6 bases). Germline-derived CDR1 and CDR2 are LNHDA and SQIVND (reference sequence). The germline V and J ends were trimmed by 6 bases and 2 bases, with 13 bases remaining between them. This CDR3 spans 14 amino acids. The CDR3 DNA sequence: TGTGCCAGTAGCCTCCAGGGGCTCAACACTGAAGCTTTCTTT. This translates into CASSLQGLNTEAFF.

This chain uses TRBV12-3 or TRBV12-4 with TRBJ1-1; D is unclear. With 1 base removed from V and 1 base from J, the gap between germline ends came to 4 bases. The CDR3 is 13 amino acids. For the CDR3, the DNA is TGTGCCAGCAGTTTAGTGAGGAACACTGAAGCTTTCTTT. Translating gives CASSLVRNTEAFF.

This rearrangement joins TRBV11-3 to TRBJ2-7; 9 bases fit TRBD2. Trimming at V came to 5 bases and at J to 3 bases, leaving 5 bases not matched to a gene. Germline loops: CDR1 SGHNT, CDR2 YENEEA. The CDR3 is 14 residues long. CDR3 in DNA: TGTGCCAGCAGCCCTAGCGGGACAAGCTACGAGCAGTACTTC. Translating gives CASSPSGTSYEQYF.

The rearrangement uses TRBV7-8 and TRBJ2-7; 8 positions agree with TRBD2. Germline V gene lookup returns CDR1 SGHVS and CDR2 FQNEAQ. This CDR3 has 14 residues. The V segment lost 2 bases and the J segment 3 bases; nucleotides outside the gene matches: 3. The CDR3 is CASSLRTSLYEQYF. The DNA for the CDR3 is TGTGCCAGCAGCTTAAGGACTAGCCTCTACGAGCAGTACTTC.

V usage is TRBV19 and J usage is TRBJ1-5; weak D call: TRBD1 (6 bases). Germline V lookup: CDR1 LNHDA, CDR2 SQIVND (reference sequence). The CDR3 consists of 15 residues. Trimming took 3 bases from V and 1 from J, leaving 10 bases between them. The CDR3 is CASSIGQRSNQPQHF. The DNA for the CDR3 is TGTGCCAGTAGTATTGGACAGAGAAGCAATCAGCCCCAGCATTTT. Together with reference TRBV19 and TRBJ1-5, the CDR3 gives the full variable domain: DGGITQSPKYLFRKEGQNVTLSCEQNLNHDAMYWYRQDPGQGLRLIYYSQIVNDFQKGDIAEGYSVSREKKESFPLTVTSAQKNPTAFYLCASSIGQRSNQPQHFGDGTRLSIL.